The 7 T cell receptor beta chains listed next were all sequenced from one sample in a study of beta chain features in type 1 diabetes. General study results and limits: Shorter TCRB CDR3s, moderately but significantly so, marked every one of the four CD4+ subsets in Type 1 diabetes patients.

Expressed TCRB transcripts got sequenced, as all isolated RNA was reverse transcribed. TCRdb's table, derived via immunoSEQ multiplex PCR, lists solely in-frame clones and lacks some. This sample has around 160,000 clones, with more than 60% found just once. Their antigens remain unidentified. Specimen: naive CD4+ T cells from blood. Every receptor here comes from a man aged 25-40 years with type 1 diabetes.

The V gene is TRBV29-1, the J gene TRBJ2-7; maybe TRBD1 (5 bases). CDR1 is SQVTM, CDR2 ANQGSEA, per germline. V lost 5 bases, J lost 4 bases, and 12 bases lay in between. CDR3 size: 12 residues. The CDR3 loop is CSVSGNAYEQYF. Here the CDR3 DNA reads TGCAGCGTTTCAGGGAACGCTTACGAGCAGTACTTC.

The rearrangement links TRBV29-1 to TRBJ2-7; D gene unclear. CDR1 is SQVTM, CDR2 ANQGSEA, per germline. The CDR3 spans 12 residues. CDR3 coding DNA: TGCAGGGCTCGGACGGTAACCTACGAGCAGTACTTC. Translating gives CRARTVTYEQYF.

This clone showed up just once. At the DNA level, this CDR3 is encoded by other sequences in the same sample as well. The V gene is TRBV30, the J gene TRBJ1-1; D may be TRBD1 (5 bases). The CDR3 runs to 14 residues. V lost 3 bases and J 0 bases, leaving 11 bases between the germline ends. Germline CDR1 is GTSNPN and CDR2 is SVGIG (reference sequence). CDR3 amino acids: CAWSSEGMNTEAFF. CDR3 in DNA: TGTGCCTGGAGCTCAGAGGGGATGAACACTGAAGCTTTCTTT.

The chain couples TRBV4-3 to TRBJ2-6; D unclear. Trimming pared 4 bases from V and 2 bases from J, leaving 6 bases between. This CDR3 comprises 14 residues. Per the germline V gene, CDR1 is LGHNA and CDR2 is YSLEER. CDR3 nucleotide sequence: TGCGCCAGCAGCCCTACTACTGGGGCCAACGTCCTGACTTTC. Residues: CASSPTTGANVLTF.

The chain joins TRBV15 to TRBJ2-1; D is possibly TRBD1 or TRBD2 (5 bases each). The ends were cut back, 1 base at V and 6 bases at J, with 13 bases in the middle. CDR3 length: 15 residues. From germline, CDR1 is LNHNV and CDR2 YYDKDF (reference sequence). Here the CDR3 reads CATSRVWDPLNEQFF. In DNA, the CDR3 is TGTGCCACCAGCAGAGTGTGGGACCCTCTCAATGAGCAGTTCTTC.

This clone was seen a few times. The genes are TRBV13 and TRBJ2-5; D is perhaps TRBD1 (5 bases). This CDR3 region has 12 residues. Trimming took off 6 bases at V and 5 bases at J, with 10 bases between the two ends. In germline, CDR1 is PRHDT, CDR2 FYEKMQ (reference sequence). The CDR3: CASRKGMETQYF. The CDR3 region has the DNA TGTGCCAGCAGAAAGGGGATGGAGACCCAGTACTTC.

CDR3 bases: TGTGCCAGCAGCTTAACGGGCGCTAATGAAAAACTGTTTTTT. It codes for CASSLTGANEKLFF. The genes are TRBV7-9 and TRBJ1-4; D not certain. The CDR3 length is 14 residues. Looked up from germline, CDR1 is SEHNR and CDR2 is FQNEAQ (reference sequence). V was cut by 2 bases and J by 3 bases, with 7 bases left in between. Full variable domain (outside the CDR3, taken from reference TRBV7-9 and TRBJ1-4): DTGVSQNPRHKITKRGQNVTFRCDPISEHNRLYWYRQTLGQGPEFLTYFQNEAQLEKSRLLSDRFSAERPKGSFSTLEIQRTEQGDSAMYLCASSLTGANEKLFFGSGTQLSVL.